This TCR beta chain originates from a study of cytomegalovirus exposure and HLA in healthy donors. Overall study: A prior analysis found about 120 million unique TCR beta sequences from around 180 million T cells.

Comment on this clone: Its antigen is currently unknown.

General study points: The likely explanation for a cluster of highly shared sequence variants was sequencing artifact. The study carried out a later analysis of TCR beta sequences. It associated 15,000 to 20,000 of them with specific HLA alleles at a false discovery rate of 0.05.

The PCR was carried out with 60 Vbeta primers and 13 Jbeta primers. Profiling relied on immunoSEQ multiplex PCR, and the TCRdb table lists in-frame clones only, not all of them. The repertoire holds about 280,000 clones, with 70% to 90% as singletons. The trim removed 5 bases at V and 2 bases at J, leaving 5 bases unmatched. The CDR3 covers 16 residues. CDR1 and CDR2 from the germline V gene are PRHDT and FYEKMQ (reference sequence). The sequencing input was PBMCs. This clonotype was obtained from a woman aged 18-29 years in good health and CMV-seronegative. The chain links TRBV13 to TRBJ2-3; 12 nucleotides align to TRBD2. CDR3 in amino acids: CASSKTSGGPTDTQYF. The CDR3 bases are TGTGCCAGCAGCAAAACTAGCGGGGGGCCCACAGATACGCAGTATTTT. The full variable domain, its missing parts supplied by reference TRBV13 and TRBJ2-3, is AAGVIQSPRHLIKEKRETATLKCYPIPRHDTVYWYQQGPGQDPQFLISFYEKMQSDKGSIPDRFSAQQFSDYHSELNMSSLELGDSALYFCASSKTSGGPTDTQYFGPGTRLTVL.